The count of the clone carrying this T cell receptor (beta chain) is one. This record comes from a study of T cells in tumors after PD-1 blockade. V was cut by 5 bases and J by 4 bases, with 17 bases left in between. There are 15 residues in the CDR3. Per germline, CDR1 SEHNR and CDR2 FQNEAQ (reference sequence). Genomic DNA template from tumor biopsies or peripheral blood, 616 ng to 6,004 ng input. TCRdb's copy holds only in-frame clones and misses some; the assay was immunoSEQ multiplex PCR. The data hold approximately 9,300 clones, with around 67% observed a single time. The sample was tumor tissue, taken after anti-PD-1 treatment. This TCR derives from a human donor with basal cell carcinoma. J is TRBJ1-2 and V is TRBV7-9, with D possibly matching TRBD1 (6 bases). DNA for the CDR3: TGTGCCAGCAGCCGGAGGAACCAGGGGAGCTATGGCTACACCTTC. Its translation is CASSRRNQGSYGYTF.